This T cell receptor beta chain was identified in a study of T cell changes during pregnancy in multiple sclerosis. CDR3 length: 14 amino acids. The V and J ends lost 1 base and 8 bases respectively, with 14 bases between them. CDR1 and CDR2 from the germline V gene are PRHDT and FYEKMQ (reference sequence). Sequencing used immunoSEQ multiplex PCR; TCRdb keeps in-frame clones, though not all of them. This sample has 38,000 or so clones, with more than 85% found just once. The sequenced sample was CD8+ T cells from peripheral blood mononuclear cells, obtained in the first trimester of pregnancy. The chain carries TRBV13 and TRBJ1-1; weak D call: TRBD1 (5 bases). This sequence originates from a female donor with multiple sclerosis, enrolled in a pregnancy study. The CDR3 DNA follows: TGTGCCAGCAGCTTAGAGACAGAGGATGCGGAAGCTTTCTTT. It codes for CASSLETEDAEAFF.